This T cell receptor (beta chain) was captured in a study of radiotherapy plus CTLA-4 blockade in lung cancer. CDR1 is SNHLY and CDR2 is FYNNEI in the germline V gene. The CDR3 totals 13 residues. V was pared by 6 bases and J by 1 base, with 9 bases between. The data were produced by immunoSEQ multiplex PCR, yet TCRdb's version contains in-frame clones alone and is incomplete. The sample lists 60,000 to 75,000 clones; around 76% were seen once. V and J are TRBV2 and TRBJ2-5, with D tentatively TRBD2 (7 bases). The receptor was isolated from a human donor with non-small cell lung cancer whose response to radiotherapy plus ipilimumab could not be evaluated. Some clones in this sample may be carry-over from other donors' samples. Specimen: peripheral blood, collected from a patient treated with radiotherapy plus ipilimumab. Here the CDR3 reads CASSGGLQETQYF. CDR3 sequence (DNA): TGTGCCAGCAGCGGGGGGCTCCAAGAGACCCAGTACTTC.